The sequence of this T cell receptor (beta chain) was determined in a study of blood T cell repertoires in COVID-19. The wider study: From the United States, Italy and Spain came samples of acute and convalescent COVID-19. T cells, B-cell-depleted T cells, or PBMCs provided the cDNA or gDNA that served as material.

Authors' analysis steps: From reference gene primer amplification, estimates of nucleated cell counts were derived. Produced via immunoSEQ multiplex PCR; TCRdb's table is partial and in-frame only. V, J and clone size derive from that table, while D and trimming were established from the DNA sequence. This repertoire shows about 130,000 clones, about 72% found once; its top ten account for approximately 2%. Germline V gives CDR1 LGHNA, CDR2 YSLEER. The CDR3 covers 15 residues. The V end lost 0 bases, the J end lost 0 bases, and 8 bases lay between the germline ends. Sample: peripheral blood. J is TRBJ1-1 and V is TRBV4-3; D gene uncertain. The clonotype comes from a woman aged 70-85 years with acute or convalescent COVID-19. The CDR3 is CASSQDVSMNTEAFF. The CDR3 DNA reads TGCGCCAGCAGCCAAGATGTCAGTATGAACACTGAAGCTTTCTTT.